The next 15 T cell receptor beta chains were all read from a single sample in a study of blood T cell repertoires in COVID-19. Sequencing was performed with immunoSEQ multiplex PCR; in TCRdb, only in-frame clones are kept and a portion is missing. The sample yields about 480,000 clones, roughly 85% seen once. The specimen sequenced was PBMCs or T cells enriched from blood (not recorded which). The receptors were gathered from a woman in her late teens or twenties with acute COVID-19.

The rearrangement links TRBV19 to TRBJ1-5; possibly TRBD1 for D (5 bases). V lost 5 bases and J 6 bases, leaving 20 bases between the germline ends. CDR1 and CDR2 (germline): LNHDA, SQIVND (reference sequence). This CDR3 contains 16 residues. This CDR3 reads CASSPQGRQRGQPQHF. CDR3 DNA sequence: TGTGCCAGTAGTCCTCAAGGAAGACAGCGGGGTCAGCCCCAGCATTTT.

The chain joins TRBV5-8 to TRBJ1-6; D is undetermined. Germline assignment: CDR1 SGHTS and CDR2 YDEGEE. Trimming shortened V by 7 bases and J by 7 bases, and 9 bases separated the two germline ends. This CDR3 contains 12 residues. CDR3 amino acids: CASGGVNSPLHF. The CDR3 nucleotides are TGTGCCAGCGGCGGTGTGAATTCACCCCTCCACTTT.

This chain connects TRBV3-1 (or the pseudogene TRBV3-2) to TRBJ1-5; no definite D call. The ends were cut back, 3 bases at V and 5 bases at J, with 8 bases in the middle. CDR1 and CDR2 from the germline V gene are LGHDT and YNNKEL (reference sequence). This CDR3 comprises 13 residues. The CDR3 here is CASSQGADQPQHF. DNA of the CDR3: TGTGCCAGCAGCCAGGGTGCGGATCAGCCCCAGCATTTT.

Only one count was recorded for this clone. J is TRBJ2-7 and V is TRBV27, with a tentative D call TRBD1 (6 bases). This CDR3 comprises 15 residues. Trimming stripped 5 bases from V and 3 bases from J, with 17 bases between. Germline V lookup: CDR1 MNHEY, CDR2 SMNVEV (reference sequence). This CDR3 is CASSPQTGRNYEQYF. The DNA for the CDR3 is TGTGCCAGCAGTCCCCAGACAGGAAGGAACTACGAGCAGTACTTC.

The chain combines TRBV7-6 with TRBJ2-7; possibly TRBD2 for D (7 bases). V was pared by 8 bases and J by 4 bases, with 18 bases between. CDR1 is SGHVS and CDR2 is FNYEAQ in the germline V gene. The CDR3 loop spans 14 amino acids. DNA for the CDR3: TGTGCCAGCTCTAAGGGGGGGGATCCTTACGAGCAGTACTTC. Its protein product is CASSKGGDPYEQYF.

The chain combines TRBV29-1 with TRBJ2-1; TRBD1 matches 9 bases. Germline V gene lookup returns CDR1 SQVTM and CDR2 ANQGSEA. The CDR3 covers 13 residues. V dropped 8 bases and J dropped 2; count of bases not matched to a gene: 4. The CDR3 loop reads CSSRDRAYNEQFF. The CDR3 nucleotides are TGCAGCTCCCGGGACAGGGCCTACAATGAGCAGTTCTTC.

The gene calls are TRBV27 and TRBJ1-5, with a weak D call TRBD1 (5 bases). CDR1 MNHEY and CDR2 SMNVEV come from the germline V gene (reference sequence). Trimming cost V 7 bases and J 0 bases, with 10 bases left between them. This CDR3 has 14 residues. CDR3 amino acids: CASMQQGSNQPQHF. CDR3 sequence (DNA): TGTGCCAGCATGCAGCAGGGTAGCAATCAGCCCCAGCATTTT.

The chain employs TRBV7-8 and TRBJ2-7; D is possibly TRBD2 (6 bases). Germline V CDR1 and CDR2: SGHVS, FQNEAQ. The V end was cut by 3 bases, the J end by 5 bases, with 8 bases between. The CDR3 is made up of 12 amino acids. The CDR3 bases are TGTGCCAGCAGCTTCCGGGGGAACGAGCAGTACTTC. It yields the protein CASSFRGNEQYF. Complete variable domain (other parts from reference TRBV7-8 and TRBJ2-7): GAGVSQSPRYKVAKRGQDVALRCDPISGHVSLFWYQQALGQGPEFLTYFQNEAQLDKSGLPSDRFFAERPEGSVSTLKIQRTQQEDSAVYLCASSFRGNEQYFGPGTRLTVT.

DNA of the CDR3: TGTGCCAGCAGCAAAGAACTAGCGGAGTACAATGAGCAGTTCTTC. Amino acid sequence: CASSKELAEYNEQFF. This rearrangement joins TRBV21-1 to TRBJ2-1; TRBD2, the table's D call, lacks a check against the DNA. TRBV21-1 constitutes a pseudogene. This CDR3 spans 15 amino acids.

This clone was observed a few times. The genes are TRBV9 and TRBJ2-2; tentative D call: TRBD1 (7 bases). The germline V gene encodes CDR1 SGDLS and CDR2 YYNGEE. Trimming left V 4 bases short and J 2 bases short, with 27 bases between. CDR3 length: 20 residues. The CDR3: CASSRGGGGNFASNTGELFF. CDR3 sequence (DNA): TGTGCCAGCAGCCGGGGTGGAGGGGGCAATTTTGCCTCAAACACCGGGGAGCTGTTTTTT.

The chain joins TRBV28 to TRBJ1-4; D remains unclear. Germline V gene sequence: CDR1 MDHEN, CDR2 SYDVKM. With 5 bases removed from V and 0 bases from J, the gap between germline ends came to 10 bases. CDR3 length: 15 amino acids. The DNA for the CDR3 is TGTGCCAGCAGTCGATCACATACAACTAATGAAAAACTGTTTTTT. It translates to CASSRSHTTNEKLFF.

This chain connects TRBV7-9 to TRBJ2-3; 15 bases fit TRBD2. Trimming took 4 bases from V and 2 from J; bases not matched to a gene: 4. CDR1 SEHNR and CDR2 FQNEAQ come from the germline V gene (reference sequence). The CDR3 is 17 residues long. CDR3: CASSSGTSGGFTDTQYF. In nucleotides, the CDR3 is TGTGCCAGCAGCTCCGGGACTAGCGGGGGGTTCACAGATACGCAGTATTTT.

Written as DNA, the CDR3 is TGTGCCAGTCAAGACGGGGGAAATTCACCCCTCCACTTT. Its protein is CASQDGGNSPLHF. The chain links TRBV25-1 to TRBJ1-6, with a tentative D call TRBD1 (5 bases). V lost 9 bases, J lost 7 bases, and 13 bases lay in between. CDR3 length: 13 amino acids. Germline V lookup: CDR1 MGHDK, CDR2 SYGVNS.

The chain couples TRBV28 to TRBJ2-7; 7 bases map to TRBD2. In germline, CDR1 is MDHEN, CDR2 SYDVKM. The length of the CDR3 is 14 residues. The ends lost 5 bases at V and 0 bases at J; junction bases unmatched: 4. The CDR3 here is CASSKTSDSYEQYF. The CDR3 DNA reads TGTGCCAGCAGTAAAACTAGCGACTCCTACGAGCAGTACTTC.

This clone was picked up one time. This sequence joins TRBV27 and TRBJ2-3; 9 bases fit TRBD1. CDR3 size: 15 residues. With V trimmed by 6 bases and J by 3 bases, 7 bases remained unmatched. From germline, CDR1 is MNHEY and CDR2 SMNVEV (reference sequence). Written as DNA, the CDR3 is TGTGCCAGCAGCCACTGGACAGGGGAGACAGATACGCAGTATTTT. It encodes CASSHWTGETDTQYF.